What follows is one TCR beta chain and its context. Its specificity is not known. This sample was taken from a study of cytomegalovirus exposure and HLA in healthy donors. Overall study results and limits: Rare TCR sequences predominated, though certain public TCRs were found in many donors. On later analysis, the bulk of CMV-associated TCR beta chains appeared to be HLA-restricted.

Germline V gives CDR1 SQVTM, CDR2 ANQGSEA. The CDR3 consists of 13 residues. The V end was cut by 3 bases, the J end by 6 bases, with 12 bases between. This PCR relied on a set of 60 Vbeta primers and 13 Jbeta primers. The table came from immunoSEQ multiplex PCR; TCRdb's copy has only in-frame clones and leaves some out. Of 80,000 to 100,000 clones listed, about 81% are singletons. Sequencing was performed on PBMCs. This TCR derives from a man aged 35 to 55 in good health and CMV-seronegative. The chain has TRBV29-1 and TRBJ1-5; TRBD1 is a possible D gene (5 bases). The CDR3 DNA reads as TGCAGCGTTGAGATGAAGGGGCGTCAGCCCCAGCATTTT. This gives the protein CSVEMKGRQPQHF.